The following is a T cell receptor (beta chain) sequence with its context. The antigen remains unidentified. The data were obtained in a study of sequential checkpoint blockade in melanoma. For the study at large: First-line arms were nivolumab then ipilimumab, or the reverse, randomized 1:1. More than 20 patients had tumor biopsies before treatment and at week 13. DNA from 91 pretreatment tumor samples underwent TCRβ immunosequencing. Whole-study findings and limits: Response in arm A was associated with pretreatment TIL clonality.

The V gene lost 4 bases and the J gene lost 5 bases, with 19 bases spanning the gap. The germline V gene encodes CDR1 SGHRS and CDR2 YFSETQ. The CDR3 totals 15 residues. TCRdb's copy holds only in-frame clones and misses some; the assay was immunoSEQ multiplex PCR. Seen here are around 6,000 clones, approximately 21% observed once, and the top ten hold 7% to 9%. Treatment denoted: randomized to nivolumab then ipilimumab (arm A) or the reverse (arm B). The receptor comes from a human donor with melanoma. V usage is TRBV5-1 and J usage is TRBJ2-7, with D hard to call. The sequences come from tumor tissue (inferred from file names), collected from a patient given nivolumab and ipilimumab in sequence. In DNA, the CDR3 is TGCGCCAGCAGCCCAGTAAGAGTGGGTAGTAACGAGCAGTACTTC. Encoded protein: CASSPVRVGSNEQYF. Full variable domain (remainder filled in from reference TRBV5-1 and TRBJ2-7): KAGVTQTPRYLIKTRGQQVTLSCSPISGHRSVSWYQQTPGQGLQFLFEYFSETQRNKGNFPGRFSGRQFSNSRSEMNVSTLELGDSALYLCASSPVRVGSNEQYFGPGTRLTVT.